The clone carrying this T cell receptor delta chain has more than one count but fewer than ten. Its target is unknown. A read error is likely here: a far larger clone is one base away. The sample contains more than one DNA sequence encoding this CDR3. In germline, CDR1 is GEAIGNYY, CDR2 EKD. This CDR3 spans 20 amino acids. TCRdb reran clone calling via CATT on the RT-PCR reads. The top ten clones hold around 15% of a sample with 960 or so delta-chain clones, approximately 18% of them seen once. This sample was taken from a study of gammadelta T cells in human blood. The study's findings and limits: Right after birth, innate γδ T cells reportedly expanded polyclonally after microbial exposure.

Sequenced: Vgamma9Vdelta2 gamma-delta T cells from fetal blood. The clonotype originates from a human fetus. The chain is built from TRDV2 and TRDJ3, with D tentatively TRDD3 (5 bases). The CDR3 region has the DNA TGTGCCTGTGACACCACCGGACAGGAGCTTTTTACCTGGGACACTCGACAGATGTTTTTC. Amino acids: CACDTTGQELFTWDTRQMFF.